The rows below give T cell receptor beta chains drawn from one sample of a study of blood T cell repertoires in COVID-19. Generated by immunoSEQ multiplex PCR, the TCRdb table keeps only in-frame clones and is missing some. The sample consists of around 170,000 clones, around 83% of them appearing once. Sequencing was done on a sample of peripheral blood. The receptors here all came from a man aged 45 to 65 with active or convalescent COVID-19. Both conserved end residues are part of each CDR3.

V	J	CDR3
TRBV10-3	TRBJ2-3	CAISVTSGEGTDTQYF
TRBV6-1	TRBJ1-5	CASSEMLGREPQHF
TRBV4-2	TRBJ2-3	CASSQVSGGAVDTQYF
TRBV15	TRBJ1-1	CATSPAGRGTVNTEAFF
TRBV5-1	TRBJ2-7	CASSSMWGGQAPEQYF
TRBV6-2/TRBV6-3	TRBJ2-3	CASSSGTDTDTQYF
TRBV24-1	TRBJ1-5	CATSEPGQGNQPQHF
TRBV10-3	TRBJ2-3	CAISASGGTDTQYF
TRBV4-1	TRBJ2-2	CASRQDRLNTGELFF
TRBV6-1	TRBJ1-2	CASSEGQGNYGYTF
TRBV14	TRBJ2-1	CASSQRQGYEQFF
TRBV6-5	TRBJ1-6	CASSLDRNSPLHF
TRBV7-8	TRBJ1-2	CASSLLDRGHGYTF
TRBV7-9	TRBJ2-3	CASSSFSSGVTTSTDTQYF
TRBV30	TRBJ2-7	CAWSESGGTYEQYF
TRBV5-4	TRBJ1-3	CASSSLQGTGTLGGNTIYF
TRBV6-5	TRBJ2-3	CASRGLAERDTQYF
TRBV6-1	TRBJ2-7	CASSDGLAGYEQYF
TRBV25-1	TRBJ1-2	CASSVSGQRGYTF
TRBV9	TRBJ1-1	CASSPMRGTDQNTEAFF
TRBV6-2/TRBV6-3	TRBJ2-5	CASSKARGAVETQYF
TRBV24-1	TRBJ1-2	CATSDSLHRGRGYTF
TRBV4-1	TRBJ1-1	CASSHPGQGHTEAFF
TRBV19	TRBJ2-3	CASSFASRRDTQYF
TRBV6-5	TRBJ1-1	CASSLQGNTEAFF
TRBV5-6	TRBJ2-7	CASSLLGLATYEQYF
TRBV13	TRBJ2-1	CASSSITGLAGGTRGRYEQFF
TRBV7-2	TRBJ1-3	CASSPTYRGSGNTIYF
TRBV5-5	TRBJ2-7	CASSLDIAYEQYF
TRBV18	TRBJ1-6	CASSSLTQGNPNSPLHF
TRBV10-3	TRBJ2-1	CAISESGLGEQFF
TRBV4-2	TRBJ1-5	CASSPSRRADQPQHF
TRBV5-1	TRBJ2-2	CASSLALGSGAGELFF
TRBV19	TRBJ2-7	CASSGGAPSEQYF
TRBV20-1	TRBJ2-3	CSSDFADTQYF
TRBV12-5	TRBJ1-6	CARGGLDSPLHF
TRBV4-1	TRBJ1-2	CASSQPARPGQGDGYTF
TRBV29-1	TRBJ1-1	CSVEKGEGRAFF
TRBV6-6	TRBJ1-2	CASSQTNYGYTF
TRBV5-4	TRBJ2-1	CASSHDSSSYNEQFF
TRBV19	TRBJ1-1	CASSIGPERTEAFF
TRBV11-2	TRBJ2-2	CASTLSGGARTGELFF
TRBV3-1/TRBV3-2	TRBJ1-2	CASSPGTGNYGYTF
TRBV18	TRBJ1-2	CASSPGQGGGYTF
TRBV20-1	TRBJ2-3	CSASPPPGGSYRDTQYF
TRBV9	TRBJ2-3	CASSVAAGSTDTQYF
TRBV2	TRBJ2-7	CASSGRQGGSAEQYF
TRBV5-4	TRBJ1-2	CASSVPGGSYGYTF
TRBV2	TRBJ2-2	CASRSQGHAGELFF
TRBV29-1	TRBJ2-2	CSVAKRGTGELFF
TRBV9	TRBJ1-2	CASSVRTGGSGYTF